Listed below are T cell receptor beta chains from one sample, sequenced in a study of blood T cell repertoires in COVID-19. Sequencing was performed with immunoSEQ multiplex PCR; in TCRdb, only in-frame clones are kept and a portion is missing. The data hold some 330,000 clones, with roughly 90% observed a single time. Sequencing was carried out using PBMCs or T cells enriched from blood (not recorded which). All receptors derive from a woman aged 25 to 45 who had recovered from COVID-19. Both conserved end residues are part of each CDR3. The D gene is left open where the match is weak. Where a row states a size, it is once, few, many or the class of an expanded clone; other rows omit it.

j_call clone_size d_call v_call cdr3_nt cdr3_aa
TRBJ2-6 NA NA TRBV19 TGTGCCAGTAGTATGGCCGGGGATTCTGGGGCCAACGTCCTGACTTTC CASSMAGDSGANVLTF
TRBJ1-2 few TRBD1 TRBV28 TGTGCCAGCAGAACGCCCGGGACAGGGACATATGGCTACACCTTC CASRTPGTGTYGYTF
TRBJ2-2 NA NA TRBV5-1 TGCGCCAGCAGAATAAACCTCGGAGGCACCGGGGAGCTGTTTTTT CASRINLGGTGELFF
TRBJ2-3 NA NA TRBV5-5 TGTGCCAGCAGCTGGGAGGACACGGTCACAGATACGCAGTATTTT CASSWEDTVTDTQYF
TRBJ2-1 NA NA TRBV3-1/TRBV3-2 TGTGCCAGCAGCCAAGATCTGAGGGCGACCCGCAATGAGCAGTTCTTC CASSQDLRATRNEQFF
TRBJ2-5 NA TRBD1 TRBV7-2 TGTGCCAGCAGCTTCGACAGGGAAGAGACCCAGTACTTC CASSFDREETQYF
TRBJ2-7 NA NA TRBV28 TGTGCCAGCAGTTTATTTGGGGGGTCCTACGAGCAGTACTTC CASSLFGGSYEQYF
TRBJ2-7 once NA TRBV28 TGTGCCAGCAGTTACAGTCACGAGCAGTACTTC CASSYSHEQYF
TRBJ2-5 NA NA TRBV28 TGTGCCAGCAGTTTATATCTACGGGAGACCCAGTACTTC CASSLYLRETQYF
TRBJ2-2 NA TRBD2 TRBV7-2 TGTGCCAGCAGCTCAGGTCTTCTAGCGGGGCACACCGGGGAGCTGTTTTTT CASSSGLLAGHTGELFF
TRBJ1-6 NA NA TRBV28 TGTGCCAGCAGTTTTGGCAACAGGGTGGGTTCACCCCTCCACTTT CASSFGNRVGSPLHF
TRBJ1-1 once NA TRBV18 TGTGCCAGCTCACCACCAGGGGACACTGAAGCTTTCTTT CASSPPGDTEAFF
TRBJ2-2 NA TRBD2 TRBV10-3 TGTGCCATCAGTGAGTCAAGCGGGGGGGCCGGGGAGCTGTTTTTT CAISESSGGAGELFF
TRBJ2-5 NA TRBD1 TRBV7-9 TGTGCCAGCAGCTTAGGCCCGACAGGGGTGGGAGAGACCCAGTACTTC CASSLGPTGVGETQYF
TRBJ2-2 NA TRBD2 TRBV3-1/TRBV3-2 TGTGCCAGCAGCCAAAGGCTAGCGGGGACGAACACCGGGGAGCTGTTTTTT CASSQRLAGTNTGELFF
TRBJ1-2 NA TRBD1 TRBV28 TGTGCCAGCAGCGGGACAGGCTATGGCTACACCTTC CASSGTGYGYTF
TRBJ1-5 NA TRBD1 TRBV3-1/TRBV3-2 TGTGCCAGCAGCGCCGGGACAGGGTTCTATAGCAATCAGCCCCAGCATTTT CASSAGTGFYSNQPQHF
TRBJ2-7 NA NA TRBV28 TGTGCCAGCCTCCGCAGCTCCTACGAGCAGTACTTC CASLRSSYEQYF
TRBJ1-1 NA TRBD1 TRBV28 TGTGCCGGGGGCAACAGGGGTGTGACTGAAGCTTTCTTT CAGGNRGVTEAFF
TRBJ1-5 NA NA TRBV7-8 TGTGCCAGCAGCTTAGCGGGGGCAGCCCAGCCCCAGCATTTT CASSLAGAAQPQHF
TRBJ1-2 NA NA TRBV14 TGTGCCAGCAGCCAATATAACTATGGCTACACCTTC CASSQYNYGYTF
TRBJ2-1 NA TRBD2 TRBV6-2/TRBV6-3 TGTGCCAGCAGTTCGACTAGCGGGAGCTCCTACAATGAGCAGTTCTTC CASSSTSGSSYNEQFF
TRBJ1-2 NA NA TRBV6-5 TGTGCCAGCAGGCCAGCCAGGGGTGGCTACACCTTC CASRPARGGYTF
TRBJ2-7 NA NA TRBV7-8 TGTGCCAGCAGCCTACGGGGCGAGCAGTACTTC CASSLRGEQYF
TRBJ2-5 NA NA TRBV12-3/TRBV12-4 TGTGCCAGCAGTTTTGGATTGGGGCAGCCAGCGTACTTC CASSFGLGQPAYF